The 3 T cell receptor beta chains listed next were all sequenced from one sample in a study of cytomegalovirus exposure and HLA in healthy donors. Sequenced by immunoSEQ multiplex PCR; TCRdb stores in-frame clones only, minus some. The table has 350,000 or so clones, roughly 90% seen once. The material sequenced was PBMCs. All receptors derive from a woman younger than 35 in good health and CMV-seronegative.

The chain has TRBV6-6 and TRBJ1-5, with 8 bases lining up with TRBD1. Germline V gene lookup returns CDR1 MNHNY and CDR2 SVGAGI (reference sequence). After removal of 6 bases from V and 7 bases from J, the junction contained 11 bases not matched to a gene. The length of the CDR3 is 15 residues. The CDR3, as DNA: TGTGCCAGCAGGACGGCGGCAGGGGGCAGCCAGCCCCAGCATTTT. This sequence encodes CASRTAAGGSQPQHF.

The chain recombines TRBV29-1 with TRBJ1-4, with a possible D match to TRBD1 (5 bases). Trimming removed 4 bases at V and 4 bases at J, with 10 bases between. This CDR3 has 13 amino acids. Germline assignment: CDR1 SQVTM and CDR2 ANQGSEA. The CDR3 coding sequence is TGCAGCGTTGGGGGGGACGGTAATGAAAAACTGTTTTTT. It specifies CSVGGDGNEKLFF.

The CDR3 DNA follows: TGTGCCAGCAGCTCGGGGACTAGCGGTAAAGAGACCCAGTACTTC. Its protein is CASSSGTSGKETQYF. J is TRBJ2-5 and V is TRBV11-2; TRBD2 agrees at 11 bases. V trimming: 4 bases; J trimming: 3 bases; junction bases outside the gene matches: 4. The CDR3 spans 15 residues. Germline assignment: CDR1 SGHAT and CDR2 FQNNGV.